Below, 16 T cell receptor beta chains from the same sample are listed, as sequenced in a study of Ad26.COV2.S vaccination and SARS-CoV-2 variants (dated by TCRdb to about 2021). Read against the paper, the sample's treatment or condition label means: over 15 received Ad26.COV2.S at low or high dose, single or two shots; about 5 received placebo; per-sample allocation not given. Repertoires of vaccine and placebo recipients were sequenced from samples taken on day 63 after the first injection. The library was made by the immunoSEQ multiplex PCR assay. What TCRdb holds here is the immuneACCESS table cut down to in-frame rearrangements. Part of the clones is not present; checked against another copy, under half of the missing clones reflect an unresolved V gene, and the others are unexplained. In this sample the table shows 350,000 to 500,000 clones, 90% of which occur a single time. About 4.5% of the sample is taken by the ten largest.

Sequencing used peripheral blood, obtained in a trial of Ad26.COV2.S vaccine versus placebo. These TCRs come from a person aged 18 to 59 who received the Ad26.COV2.S COVID-19 vaccine or a placebo.

This chain links TRBV29-1 with TRBJ1-2; 7 positions agree with TRBD1. CDR1 SQVTM and CDR2 ANQGSEA come from the germline V gene. After removal of 3 bases from V and 3 bases from J, the junction contained 7 bases not matched to a gene. This CDR3 comprises 14 residues. CDR3 DNA sequence: TGCAGCGTTGATCCGCGACAGGGATACTATGGCTACACCTTC. This sequence encodes CSVDPRQGYYGYTF.

The chain employs TRBV16 and TRBJ1-5; no reliable D call. Germline values: CDR1 KGHSY, CDR2 FQNENV. The ends were cut back, 2 bases at V and 5 bases at J, with 7 bases in the middle. There are 13 residues in the CDR3. CDR3 amino acids: CASSQIRYQPQHF. DNA of the CDR3: TGTGCCAGCAGCCAAATCCGGTATCAGCCCCAGCATTTT.

The CDR3 loop reads CAISPGEHNQFISYNEQFF. Here the CDR3 DNA reads TGTGCCATCAGTCCGGGGGAGCATAACCAATTTATCTCCTACAATGAGCAGTTCTTC. V gene TRBV10-3 combines with J gene TRBJ2-1, with D maybe TRBD2 (6 bases). The CDR3 contains 19 residues. Germline V gives CDR1 ENHRY, CDR2 SYGVKD. V was trimmed by 5 bases and J by 0 bases, leaving 23 bases between them.

The rearrangement uses TRBV23-1 and TRBJ1-5; D remains ambiguous. TRBV23-1 is given ORF status, its function remaining uncertain. Trimming took off 8 bases at V and 2 bases at J, with 34 bases between the two ends. The CDR3 is 21 residues long. The CDR3 DNA follows: TGCGCCAGCGACGAGTGCCCGAAACCCTCCGAAGGCGGGGTGCGCAATCAGCCCCAGCATTTT. Amino acids: CASDECPKPSEGGVRNQPQHF.

Concerning this clone: This sample includes further DNA sequences coding for the same CDR3. The chain links TRBV7-9 to TRBJ2-2; D possibly corresponds to TRBD2 (6 bases). The CDR3 sequence is 13 residues long. Deletions cut 1 base from V and 8 bases from J, with 8 bases between. Per the germline V gene, CDR1 is SEHNR and CDR2 is FQNEAQ (reference sequence). The CDR3 loop reads CASSLVGGGELFF. The CDR3 DNA sequence: TGTGCCAGCAGCTTAGTCGGGGGAGGGGAGCTGTTTTTT. Together with reference TRBV7-9 and TRBJ2-2, the CDR3 gives the full variable domain: DTGVSQNPRHKITKRGQNVTFRCDPISEHNRLYWYRQTLGQGPEFLTYFQNEAQLEKSRLLSDRFSAERPKGSFSTLEIQRTEQGDSAMYLCASSLVGGGELFFGEGSRLTVL.

The chain carries TRBV19 and TRBJ2-7, with D perhaps matching TRBD1 (5 bases). The ends were cut back, 1 base at V and 5 bases at J, with 12 bases in the middle. Per germline, CDR1 LNHDA and CDR2 SQIVND (reference sequence). This CDR3 is 14 amino acids long. The CDR3 region has the DNA TGTGCCAGTAGTATAGCAGCAGGGCGAGACGAGCAGTACTTC. Encoded protein: CASSIAAGRDEQYF.

The count of this clone is one. This rearrangement joins TRBV18 to TRBJ2-3, with D possibly TRBD2 on 6 matching bases. Per germline, CDR1 KGHSH and CDR2 LQKENI. The CDR3 is made up of 16 amino acids. V lost 3 bases, J lost 4 bases, and 17 bases lay in between. The CDR3 reads CASSPTRGLAPDTQYF. Written as DNA, the CDR3 is TGTGCCAGCTCACCCACCCGGGGTCTAGCGCCAGATACGCAGTATTTT.

This sequence joins TRBV5-1 and TRBJ1-1, with D possibly matching TRBD1 (5 bases). This CDR3 contains 14 residues. V was clipped by 3 bases and J by 5 bases, with 14 bases between them. Germline V gene data show CDR1 as SGHRS and CDR2 as YFSETQ. The CDR3 coding sequence is TGCGCCAGCAGCTGGGGGGGTTCGAAGACTGAAGCTTTCTTT. Its translation is CASSWGGSKTEAFF.

This chain uses TRBV18 with TRBJ2-5, with TRBD1 identical over 7 bases. Looked up from germline, CDR1 is KGHSH and CDR2 is LQKENI. V lost 1 base and J lost 3; bases outside the gene matches: 5. CDR3 length equals 15 residues. CDR3 sequence: CASSPQGAVEETQYF. The CDR3 DNA sequence: TGTGCCAGCTCACCACAGGGGGCGGTCGAAGAGACCCAGTACTTC.

This sequence joins TRBV27 and TRBJ1-1; 7 bases align to TRBD1. V lost 6 bases and J lost 4; bases outside the gene matches: 5. The CDR3 sequence is 13 residues long. Per the germline V gene, CDR1 is MNHEY and CDR2 is SMNVEV (reference sequence). The CDR3 bases are TGTGCCAGCAGACCGACAGGGATCACTGAAGCTTTCTTT. Residues: CASRPTGITEAFF.

This chain uses TRBV6-2 or TRBV6-3 with TRBJ2-7; the match to TRBD1 covers 9 bases. The germline V gene encodes CDR1 MNHEY and CDR2 SVGEGT. This CDR3 region has 13 residues. V lost 4 bases, J lost 3 bases, and 1 base stayed unmatched. The CDR3 loop reads CASSSGQGYEQYF. The CDR3 region has the DNA TGTGCCAGCAGTTCGGGACAGGGCTACGAGCAGTACTTC.

The CDR3 spells CASSLEAGFHYEQYF. CDR3 sequence (DNA): TGTGCCAGCAGCTTAGAAGCGGGATTTCACTACGAGCAGTACTTC. The V call is TRBV11-3, the J call TRBJ2-7, with 7 nucleotides matching TRBD2. With 0 bases clipped from V and 3 bases from J, the junction kept 5 bases outside the gene matches. Germline CDR1 reads SGHNT; CDR2 reads YENEEA. The CDR3 has 15 amino acids.

This clone turned up a few times. This rearrangement joins TRBV18 to TRBJ2-5, with 9 nucleotides matching TRBD1. V dropped 8 bases and J dropped 4; count of bases not matched to a gene: 5. The germline V gene has CDR1 KGHSH and CDR2 LQKENI. The CDR3 runs to 13 residues. The CDR3 sequence is CASLRDRAETQYF. The CDR3 DNA reads as TGTGCCAGCCTAAGGGACAGGGCAGAGACCCAGTACTTC.

The chain carries TRBV10-3 and TRBJ2-1, with D possibly matching TRBD2 (5 bases). The germline CDR1 and CDR2 sequences are ENHRY and SYGVKD. V lost 11 bases and J 0 bases, leaving 8 bases between the germline ends. There are 12 residues in the CDR3. The CDR3 DNA follows: TGTGCCTTGAGGGACTCCTACAATGAGCAGTTCTTC. Protein sequence: CALRDSYNEQFF.

The chain uses TRBV27 and TRBJ1-5, with no clear D. Germline CDR1 is MNHEY and CDR2 is SMNVEV (reference sequence). Deletions cut 6 bases from V and 2 bases from J, with 8 bases between. CDR3 size: 13 residues. The DNA of the CDR3 is TGTGCCAGCAGACCCGGGGGCAATCAGCCCCAGCATTTT. Translation gives CASRPGGNQPQHF.

The genes are TRBV7-9 and TRBJ1-2, with D unresolved. In germline, CDR1 is SEHNR, CDR2 FQNEAQ (reference sequence). The ends were cut back, 2 bases at V and 8 bases at J, with 18 bases in the middle. This CDR3 has 15 amino acids. The CDR3 here is CASSLSGGPGRGYTF. The CDR3 nucleotides are TGTGCCAGCAGCTTATCCGGCGGTCCCGGGAGGGGCTACACCTTC.